Listed below are T cell receptor beta chains from one sample, sequenced in a study of blood T cell repertoires in COVID-19. The protocol was immunoSEQ multiplex PCR, while the TCRdb copy is restricted to in-frame clones and leaves out a portion. The data show about 260,000 clones, over 70% seen once. Material: peripheral blood. These receptors originate from a middle-aged woman who had recovered from COVID-19. Each CDR3 is given without its conserved first and last residue. Each record gives: J gene, V gene, CDR3 protein.

j_gene: TRBJ2-7; v_gene: TRBV7-3; CDR3aa: ASSPVAGPPYEQY
j_gene: TRBJ2-7; v_gene: TRBV9; CDR3aa: ASSVEPLDRDISYEQY
j_gene: TRBJ2-7; v_gene: TRBV6-5; CDR3aa: ASSTGGRVYEQY
j_gene: TRBJ1-3; v_gene: TRBV10-3; CDR3aa: AIRLQGAFHTIY
j_gene: TRBJ1-5; v_gene: TRBV5-1; CDR3aa: ASSLVGEQPQH
j_gene: TRBJ2-7; v_gene: TRBV2; CDR3aa: ASTRDRVGLSSYEQY
j_gene: TRBJ2-5; v_gene: TRBV5-4; CDR3aa: ASSLTATQETQY
j_gene: TRBJ1-3; v_gene: TRBV25-1; CDR3aa: ASSPRGEPISGNTIY
j_gene: TRBJ1-1; v_gene: TRBV18; CDR3aa: ASSPYRNTEAF
j_gene: TRBJ2-7; v_gene: TRBV5-1; CDR3aa: ASSFSLAGGPGEQY
j_gene: TRBJ2-5; v_gene: TRBV27; CDR3aa: ASSFTGDQETQY
j_gene: TRBJ2-1; v_gene: TRBV10-3; CDR3aa: AISRQGKGSVEQF
j_gene: TRBJ1-1; v_gene: TRBV2; CDR3aa: ASMGTGVMNTEAF
j_gene: TRBJ2-7; v_gene: TRBV3-1/TRBV3-2; CDR3aa: ASSQEPGGYEQY
j_gene: TRBJ1-5; v_gene: TRBV30; CDR3aa: AWSLDSYQPQH
j_gene: TRBJ2-5; v_gene: TRBV27; CDR3aa: ASSLRSGEGRETQY
j_gene: TRBJ1-1; v_gene: TRBV5-1; CDR3aa: ASSMQGGNTEAF
j_gene: TRBJ2-1; v_gene: TRBV10-1; CDR3aa: ASSESWSGARNEQF